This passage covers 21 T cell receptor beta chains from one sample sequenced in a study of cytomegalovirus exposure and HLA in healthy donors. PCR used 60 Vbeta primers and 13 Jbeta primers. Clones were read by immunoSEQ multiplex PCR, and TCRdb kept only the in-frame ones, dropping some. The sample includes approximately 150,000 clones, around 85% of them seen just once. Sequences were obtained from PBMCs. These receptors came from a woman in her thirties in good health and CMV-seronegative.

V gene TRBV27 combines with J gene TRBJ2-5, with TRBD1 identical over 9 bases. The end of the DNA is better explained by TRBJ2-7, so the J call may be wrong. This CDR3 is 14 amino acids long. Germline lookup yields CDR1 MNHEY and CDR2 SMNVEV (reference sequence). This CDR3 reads CASSLGQGPYEQYF. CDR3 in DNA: TGTGCCAGCAGTTTGGGACAGGGACCCTACGAGCAGTACTTC.

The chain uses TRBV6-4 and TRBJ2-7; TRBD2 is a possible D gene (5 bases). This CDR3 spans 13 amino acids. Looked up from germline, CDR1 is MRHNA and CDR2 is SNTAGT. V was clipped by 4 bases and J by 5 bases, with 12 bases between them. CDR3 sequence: CASSVESGNEQYF. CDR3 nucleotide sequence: TGTGCCAGCAGTGTGGAGTCGGGGAACGAGCAGTACTTC.

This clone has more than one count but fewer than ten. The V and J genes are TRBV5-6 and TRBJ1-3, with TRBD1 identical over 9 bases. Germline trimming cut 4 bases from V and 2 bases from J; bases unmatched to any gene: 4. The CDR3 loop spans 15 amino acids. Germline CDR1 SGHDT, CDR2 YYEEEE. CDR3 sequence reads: CASSLQGAPGNTIYF. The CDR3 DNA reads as TGTGCCAGCAGCCTACAGGGGGCACCTGGAAACACCATATATTTT.

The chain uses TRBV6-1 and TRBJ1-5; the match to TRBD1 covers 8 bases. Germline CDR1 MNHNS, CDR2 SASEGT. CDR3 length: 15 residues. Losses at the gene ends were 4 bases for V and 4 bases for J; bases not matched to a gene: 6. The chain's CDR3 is CASSGGQGRNQPQHF. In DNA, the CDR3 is TGTGCCAGCAGTGGCGGACAGGGTCGGAATCAGCCCCAGCATTTT.

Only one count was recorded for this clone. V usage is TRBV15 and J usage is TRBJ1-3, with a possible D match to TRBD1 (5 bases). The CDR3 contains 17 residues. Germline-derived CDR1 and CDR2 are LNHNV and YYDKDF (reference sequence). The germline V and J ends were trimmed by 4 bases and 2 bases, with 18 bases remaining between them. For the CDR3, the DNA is TGTGCCACCAGCACCTTATCGGGGGGTTGGGCTGGAAACACCATATATTTT. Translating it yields CATSTLSGGWAGNTIYF.

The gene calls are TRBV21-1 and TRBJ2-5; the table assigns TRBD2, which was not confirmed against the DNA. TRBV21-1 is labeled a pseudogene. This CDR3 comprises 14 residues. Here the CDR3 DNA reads TGTGCCAGCAGCCCCTTCGGGAGACAGGAGACCCAGTACTTC. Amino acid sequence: CASSPFGRQETQYF.

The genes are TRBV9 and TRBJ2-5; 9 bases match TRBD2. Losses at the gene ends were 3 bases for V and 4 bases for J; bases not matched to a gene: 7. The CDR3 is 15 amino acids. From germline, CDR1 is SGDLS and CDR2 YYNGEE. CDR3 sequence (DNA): TGTGCCAGCAGCGAACGACTAGCGGCGGGAGAGACCCAGTACTTC. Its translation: CASSERLAAGETQYF.

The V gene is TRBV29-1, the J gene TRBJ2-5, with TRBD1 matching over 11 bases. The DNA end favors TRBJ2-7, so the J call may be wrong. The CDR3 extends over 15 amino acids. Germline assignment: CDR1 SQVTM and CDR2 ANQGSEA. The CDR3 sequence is CSVGGQGARSYEQYF. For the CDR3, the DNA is TGCAGCGTTGGAGGACAGGGGGCGCGCTCCTACGAGCAGTACTTC.

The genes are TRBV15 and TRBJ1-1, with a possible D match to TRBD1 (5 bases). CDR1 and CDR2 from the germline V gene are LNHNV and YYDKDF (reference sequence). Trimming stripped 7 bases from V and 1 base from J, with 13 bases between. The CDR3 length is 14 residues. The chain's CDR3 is CATKAGDGNTEAFF. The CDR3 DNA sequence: TGTGCCACCAAGGCGGGGGACGGGAACACTGAAGCTTTCTTT.

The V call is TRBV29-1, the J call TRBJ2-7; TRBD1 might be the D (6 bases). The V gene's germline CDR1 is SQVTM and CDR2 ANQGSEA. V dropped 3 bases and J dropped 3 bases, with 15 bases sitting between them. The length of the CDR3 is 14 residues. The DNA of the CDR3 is TGCAGCGTTGAGAACAGGGATCGCAGCTACGAGCAGTACTTC. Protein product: CSVENRDRSYEQYF.

The CDR3 bases are TGCGCCAGCAGTGAGTCATCCCAGCGGGAGGTGAACGAGCAGTACTTC. Amino acid sequence: CASSESSQREVNEQYF. The rearrangement joins TRBV10-2 to TRBJ2-7, with TRBD2 matching over 9 bases. This CDR3 has 16 amino acids. V lost 0 bases to trimming and J lost 5 bases; unmatched junction nucleotides: 8. Germline CDR1 reads WSHSY; CDR2 reads SAAADI.

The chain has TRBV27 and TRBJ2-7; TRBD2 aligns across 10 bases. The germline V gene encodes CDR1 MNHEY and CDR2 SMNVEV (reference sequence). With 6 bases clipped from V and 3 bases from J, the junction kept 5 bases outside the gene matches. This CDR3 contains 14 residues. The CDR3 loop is CASSLAGGIYEQYF. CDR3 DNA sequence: TGTGCCAGCAGCTTAGCGGGAGGTATCTACGAGCAGTACTTC.

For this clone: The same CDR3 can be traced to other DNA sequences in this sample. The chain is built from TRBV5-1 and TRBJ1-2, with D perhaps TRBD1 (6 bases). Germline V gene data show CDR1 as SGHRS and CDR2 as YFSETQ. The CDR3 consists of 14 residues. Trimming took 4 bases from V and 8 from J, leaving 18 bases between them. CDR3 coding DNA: TGCGCCAGCAGCCTGGTTTCCAGGGGCGGAGGCTACACCTTC. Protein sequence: CASSLVSRGGGYTF.

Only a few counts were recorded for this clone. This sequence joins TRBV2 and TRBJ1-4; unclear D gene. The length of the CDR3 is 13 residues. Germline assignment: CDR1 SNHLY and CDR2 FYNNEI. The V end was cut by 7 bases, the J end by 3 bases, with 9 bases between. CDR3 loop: CASTFTANEKLFF. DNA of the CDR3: TGTGCCAGCACCTTTACAGCTAATGAAAAACTGTTTTTT.

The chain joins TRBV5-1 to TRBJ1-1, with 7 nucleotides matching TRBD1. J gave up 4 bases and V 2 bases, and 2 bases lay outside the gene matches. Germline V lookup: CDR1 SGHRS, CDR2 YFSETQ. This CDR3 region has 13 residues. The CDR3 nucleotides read TGCGCCAGCAGCTTTCCAGGGGGCACTGAAGCTTTCTTT. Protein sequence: CASSFPGGTEAFF.

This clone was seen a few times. For the CDR3, the DNA is TGTGCCAGCTCCTTAGACAGGGGGACAGATACGCAGTATTTT. It codes for CASSLDRGTDTQYF. The J gene is TRBJ2-3, the V gene TRBV18, with 9 positions matching TRBD1. The CDR3 has 14 residues. Germline-derived CDR1 and CDR2 are KGHSH and LQKENI. Germline trimming cut 6 bases from V and 3 bases from J; bases unmatched to any gene: 4.

CDR3 in amino acids: CASSLGRYDEQFF. CDR3 nucleotides: TGTGCCAGCAGTTTAGGCAGGTACGATGAGCAGTTCTTC. V gene TRBV27 combines with J gene TRBJ2-1; D is unclear. V gave up 2 bases and J gave up 8 bases, with 10 bases separating them. From germline, CDR1 is MNHEY and CDR2 SMNVEV (reference sequence). The CDR3 consists of 13 residues.

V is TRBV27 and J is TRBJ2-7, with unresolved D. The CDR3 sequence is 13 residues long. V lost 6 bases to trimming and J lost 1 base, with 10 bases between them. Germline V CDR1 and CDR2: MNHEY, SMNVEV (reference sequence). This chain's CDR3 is CASRMTASYEQYF. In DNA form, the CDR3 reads TGTGCCAGCAGGATGACTGCTTCCTACGAGCAGTACTTC.

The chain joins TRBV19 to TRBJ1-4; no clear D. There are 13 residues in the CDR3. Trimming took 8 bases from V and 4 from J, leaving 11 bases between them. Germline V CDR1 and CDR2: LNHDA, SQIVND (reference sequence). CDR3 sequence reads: CASRTRGNEKLFF. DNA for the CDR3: TGTGCCAGTCGGACGCGGGGTAATGAAAAACTGTTTTTT.

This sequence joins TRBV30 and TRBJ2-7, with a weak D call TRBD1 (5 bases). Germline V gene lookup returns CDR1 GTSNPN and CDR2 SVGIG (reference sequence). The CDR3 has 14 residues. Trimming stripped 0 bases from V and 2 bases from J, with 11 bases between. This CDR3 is CAWSVGQGTYEQYF. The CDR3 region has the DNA TGTGCCTGGAGTGTAGGGCAGGGAACCTACGAGCAGTACTTC.

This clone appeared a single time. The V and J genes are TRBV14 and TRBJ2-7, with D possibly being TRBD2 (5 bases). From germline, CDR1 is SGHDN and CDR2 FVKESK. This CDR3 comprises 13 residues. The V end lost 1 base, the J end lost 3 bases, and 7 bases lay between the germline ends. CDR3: CASSQGESYEQYF. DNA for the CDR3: TGTGCCAGCAGCCAAGGGGAGAGCTACGAGCAGTACTTC.